A selection of T cell receptor beta chains follows, all from one sample in a study of T-cell reconstitution after alpha-beta-depleted transplantation in children. TCRdb recomputed calls from the PCR reads with MiXCR, one row per CDR3 protein. Among 200,000 or so distinct CDR3 sequences listed, 5% to 7.5% were seen once. Material: PBMCs, obtained before TCRalphabeta/CD19-depleted stem cell transplant. These receptors were taken from a girl less than two years old with combined immunodeficiency, due to receive a stem cell transplant. Both conserved end residues are part of each CDR3. A D gene is named only where the DNA matches it firmly. The size entry is marked missing in some rows and otherwise reads once, few, many or a size class.

CDR3 protein: CASSQDWLEVETQYF; CDR3 DNA: TGTGCCAGCAGCCAAGATTGGCTGGAGGTAGAGACCCAGTACTTC; D gene: -; J gene: TRBJ2-5; V gene: TRBV4-2; clone size: many
CDR3 protein: CASSLWDRGSSYNEQFF; CDR3 DNA: TGTGCCAGCAGTTTATGGGACAGGGGGAGCTCCTACAATGAGCAGTTCTTC; D gene: TRBD1; J gene: TRBJ2-1; V gene: TRBV28; clone size: many
CDR3 protein: CATSTADSSYEQYF; CDR3 DNA: TGTGCCACCAGCACAGCGGACAGTTCCTACGAGCAGTACTTC; D gene: -; J gene: TRBJ2-7; V gene: TRBV15; clone size: few
CDR3 protein: CSARGQGSKGAFF; CDR3 DNA: TGCAGTGCTAGAGGACAGGGAAGTAAAGGGGCTTTCTTT; D gene: TRBD1; J gene: TRBJ1-1; V gene: TRBV20-1; clone size: many
CDR3 protein: CSVEGEGLNPEAFF; CDR3 DNA: TGCAGCGTTGAAGGAGAGGGGCTGAACCCTGAAGCTTTCTTT; D gene: -; J gene: TRBJ1-1; V gene: TRBV29-1; clone size: many
CDR3 protein: CASRILSGESYEQYF; CDR3 DNA: TGTGCCAGCAGAATCCTATCGGGAGAGTCCTACGAGCAGTACTTC; D gene: -; J gene: TRBJ2-7; V gene: TRBV25-1; clone size: many
CDR3 protein: CSFGGYNEQFF; CDR3 DNA: TGCAGTTTTGGGGGATACAATGAGCAGTTCTTC; D gene: -; J gene: TRBJ2-1; V gene: TRBV29-1; clone size: many
CDR3 protein: CASSSPTSGITDTQYF; CDR3 DNA: TGTGCCAGCAGCTCACCAACTAGCGGGATCACAGATACGCAGTATTTT; D gene: TRBD2; J gene: TRBJ2-3; V gene: TRBV7-2; clone size: many
CDR3 protein: CASSGTGTGVQPQHF; CDR3 DNA: TGTGCCAGCAGTGGGACAGGGACAGGGGTCCAGCCCCAGCATTTT; D gene: TRBD1; J gene: TRBJ1-5; V gene: TRBV2; clone size: many
CDR3 protein: CASSVGSFSYEQYF; CDR3 DNA: TGTGCCAGCAGCGTCGGCAGCTTCTCCTACGAGCAGTACTTC; D gene: -; J gene: TRBJ2-7; V gene: TRBV9; clone size: many
CDR3 protein: CSAPWSHEQFF; CDR3 DNA: TGCAGTGCCCCATGGTCCCATGAGCAGTTCTTC; D gene: -; J gene: TRBJ2-1; V gene: TRBV20-1; clone size: many
CDR3 protein: CSANPPGGINQPQHF; CDR3 DNA: TGCAGTGCTAATCCCCCTGGGGGGATCAATCAGCCCCAGCATTTT; D gene: -; J gene: TRBJ1-5; V gene: TRBV20-1; clone size: many
CDR3 protein: CASSPVPGNTGELFF; CDR3 DNA: TGTGCCAGCAGTCCCGTCCCAGGGAACACCGGGGAGCTGTTTTTT; D gene: -; J gene: TRBJ2-2; V gene: TRBV27; clone size: many
CDR3 protein: CASNWGRANYGYTF; CDR3 DNA: TGTGCCAGCAACTGGGGAAGAGCTAACTATGGCTACACCTTC; D gene: -; J gene: TRBJ1-2; V gene: TRBV6-5; clone size: many
CDR3 protein: CASSHPLAGNLGFREQFF; CDR3 DNA: TGCGCCAGCAGCCATCCCCTAGCGGGTAATTTAGGATTTCGTGAGCAGTTCTTC; D gene: TRBD2; J gene: TRBJ2-1; V gene: TRBV4-1; clone size: many
CDR3 protein: CSARDRGGPGNEQFF; CDR3 DNA: TGCAGTGCTAGAGATCGGGGCGGCCCTGGGAATGAGCAGTTCTTC; D gene: -; J gene: TRBJ2-1; V gene: TRBV20-1; clone size: many
CDR3 protein: CASSLFFEASPSYEQYF; CDR3 DNA: TGTGCCAGCAGCTTATTTTTCGAGGCCTCCCCTTCCTACGAGCAGTACTTC; D gene: -; J gene: TRBJ2-7; V gene: TRBV7-6; clone size: many
CDR3 protein: CSARVYEQYF; CDR3 DNA: TGCAGTGCTAGGGTCTACGAGCAGTACTTC; D gene: -; J gene: TRBJ2-7; V gene: TRBV20-1; clone size: many
CDR3 protein: CASSQEGDSDNEQFF; CDR3 DNA: TGCGCCAGCAGCCAAGAGGGGGACAGTGACAATGAGCAGTTCTTC; D gene: TRBD1; J gene: TRBJ2-1; V gene: TRBV4-1; clone size: many
CDR3 protein: CASSLVRAPTYEQYF; CDR3 DNA: TGTGCCAGCAGCTTGGTGCGAGCTCCTACGTACGAGCAGTACTTC; D gene: -; J gene: TRBJ2-7; V gene: TRBV5-6; clone size: many
CDR3 protein: CASSLWTSAPDQHEQYF; CDR3 DNA: TGTGCCAGCAGCTTATGGACTAGCGCACCCGACCAGCACGAGCAGTACTTC; D gene: TRBD2; J gene: TRBJ2-7; V gene: TRBV7-2; clone size: many
CDR3 protein: CASSFPESYEQYF; CDR3 DNA: TGTGCCAGCAGTTTTCCAGAATCCTACGAGCAGTACTTC; D gene: -; J gene: TRBJ2-7; V gene: TRBV28; clone size: many
CDR3 protein: CASIGQGRTEAFF; CDR3 DNA: TGTGCCAGTATCGGACAGGGGAGGACTGAAGCTTTCTTT; D gene: TRBD1; J gene: TRBJ1-1; V gene: TRBV11-2; clone size: many
CDR3 protein: CASQTGGLNTGELFF; CDR3 DNA: TGTGCCAGCCAAACGGGAGGGCTTAACACCGGGGAGCTGTTTTTT; D gene: TRBD2; J gene: TRBJ2-2; V gene: TRBV7-6; clone size: many
CDR3 protein: CASSSVQGRRNEQFF; CDR3 DNA: TGTGCCAGCAGTTCCGTACAAGGAAGGCGGAATGAGCAGTTCTTC; D gene: -; J gene: TRBJ2-1; V gene: TRBV12-3/TRBV12-4; clone size: many
CDR3 protein: CASSLPRQGGDTQYF; CDR3 DNA: TGTGCCAGCAGTTTACCTCGACAGGGGGGGGATACGCAGTATTTT; D gene: TRBD1; J gene: TRBJ2-3; V gene: TRBV28; clone size: many
CDR3 protein: CASSLVPREALLSSYEQYF; CDR3 DNA: TGCGCCAGCAGCTTGGTCCCACGGGAGGCCCTCTTAAGCTCCTACGAGCAGTACTTC; D gene: TRBD2; J gene: TRBJ2-7; V gene: TRBV5-1; clone size: many
CDR3 protein: CASSVSGTPYEQYF; CDR3 DNA: TGTGCCAGCAGCGTCAGCGGGACCCCCTACGAGCAGTACTTC; D gene: TRBD2; J gene: TRBJ2-7; V gene: TRBV9; clone size: many
CDR3 protein: CASSLRTYNEKLFF; CDR3 DNA: TGTGCCAGCAGTTTGAGGACCTACAATGAAAAACTGTTTTTT; D gene: -; J gene: TRBJ1-4; V gene: TRBV28; clone size: many
CDR3 protein: CASSLGIAQYF; CDR3 DNA: TGTGCCAGCAGTTTGGGCATCGCGCAGTATTTT; D gene: -; J gene: TRBJ2-3; V gene: TRBV27; clone size: many
CDR3 protein: CASALSSRVAQYF; CDR3 DNA: TGTGCCAGCGCGCTTTCCTCAAGAGTGGCCCAGTACTTC; D gene: -; J gene: TRBJ2-5; V gene: TRBV2; clone size: many
CDR3 protein: CASSLSAFSSTDTQYF; CDR3 DNA: TGTGCCAGCAGTTTAAGTGCCTTCTCTAGCACAGATACGCAGTATTTT; D gene: -; J gene: TRBJ2-3; V gene: TRBV28; clone size: many
CDR3 protein: CSVDAPGPASYEQYF; CDR3 DNA: TGCAGCGTTGACGCCCCGGGACCGGCCTCTTACGAGCAGTACTTC; D gene: -; J gene: TRBJ2-7; V gene: TRBV29-1; clone size: few
CDR3 protein: CASSLDREFSGANVLTF; CDR3 DNA: TGTGCCAGCAGCCTCGACAGGGAGTTCTCTGGGGCCAACGTCCTGACTTTC; D gene: TRBD1; J gene: TRBJ2-6; V gene: TRBV12-3/TRBV12-4; clone size: few
CDR3 protein: CSVEGLKYNEQFF; CDR3 DNA: TGCAGCGTTGAAGGGCTGAAGTACAATGAGCAGTTCTTC; D gene: -; J gene: TRBJ2-1; V gene: TRBV29-1; clone size: many
CDR3 protein: CSVEAGHPQETQYF; CDR3 DNA: TGCAGCGTTGAAGCGGGACACCCCCAAGAGACCCAGTACTTC; D gene: -; J gene: TRBJ2-5; V gene: TRBV29-1; clone size: many
CDR3 protein: CAISVYNRGTYEQYF; CDR3 DNA: TGTGCCATCAGTGTCTATAACAGGGGAACCTACGAGCAGTACTTC; D gene: TRBD1; J gene: TRBJ2-7; V gene: TRBV10-3; clone size: many
CDR3 protein: CASSRIGSKEQFF; CDR3 DNA: TGTGCCAGCAGCCGGATCGGGTCTAAAGAGCAGTTCTTC; D gene: -; J gene: TRBJ2-1; V gene: TRBV5-6; clone size: many
CDR3 protein: CASSFGEGQTSGNTIYF; CDR3 DNA: TGTGCCAGCAGTTTTGGGGAGGGACAGACCTCTGGAAACACCATATATTTT; D gene: TRBD1; J gene: TRBJ1-3; V gene: TRBV12-3/TRBV12-4; clone size: many
CDR3 protein: CATSGTGGGNQPQHF; CDR3 DNA: TGTGCCACCTCCGGGACAGGGGGCGGCAATCAGCCCCAGCATTTT; D gene: TRBD1; J gene: TRBJ1-5; V gene: TRBV24-1; clone size: many
CDR3 protein: CASSLASGVNTEAFF; CDR3 DNA: TGCGCCAGCAGCTTGGCGAGTGGCGTGAACACTGAAGCTTTCTTT; D gene: -; J gene: TRBJ1-1; V gene: TRBV5-1; clone size: many
CDR3 protein: CASSSSHMYQETQYF; CDR3 DNA: TGTGCCAGCAGCTCATCACATATGTACCAAGAGACCCAGTACTTC; D gene: -; J gene: TRBJ2-5; V gene: TRBV7-3; clone size: many
CDR3 protein: CASSQGPQAGTDTQYF; CDR3 DNA: TGCGCCAGCAGCCAAGGGCCCCAGGCCGGCACAGATACGCAGTATTTT; D gene: -; J gene: TRBJ2-3; V gene: TRBV4-1; clone size: many
CDR3 protein: CASSLYSGANVLTF; CDR3 DNA: TGTGCCAGCAGCTTATACTCTGGGGCCAACGTCCTGACTTTC; D gene: -; J gene: TRBJ2-6; V gene: TRBV7-9; clone size: many
CDR3 protein: CASSFGGPFGNEQFF; CDR3 DNA: TGTGCCAGCAGCTTTGGGGGCCCATTTGGGAATGAGCAGTTCTTC; D gene: -; J gene: TRBJ2-1; V gene: TRBV7-2; clone size: few
CDR3 protein: CASSQYGGAPTDTQYF; CDR3 DNA: TGTGCCAGCAGCCAATATGGAGGGGCACCCACAGATACGCAGTATTTT; D gene: -; J gene: TRBJ2-3; V gene: TRBV14; clone size: many
CDR3 protein: CASSGTSGRTYNEQFF; CDR3 DNA: TGTGCCAGCAGTGGAACTAGCGGGAGGACATACAATGAGCAGTTCTTC; D gene: TRBD2; J gene: TRBJ2-1; V gene: TRBV2; clone size: -
CDR3 protein: CASNTPSNTGELFF; CDR3 DNA: TGTGCCAGCAACACACCCAGCAACACCGGGGAGCTGTTTTTT; D gene: -; J gene: TRBJ2-2; V gene: TRBV12-3/TRBV12-4; clone size: many
CDR3 protein: CASSPLAEIYNEQFF; CDR3 DNA: TGTGCCAGCAGTCCCCTAGCGGAAATATACAATGAGCAGTTCTTC; D gene: TRBD2; J gene: TRBJ2-1; V gene: TRBV28; clone size: many
CDR3 protein: CASSLNRANEQYF; CDR3 DNA: TGTGCCAGCAGTTTAAACAGGGCAAACGAGCAGTACTTC; D gene: -; J gene: TRBJ2-7; V gene: TRBV27; clone size: -
CDR3 protein: CASSETRLLINRNNEQFF; CDR3 DNA: TGTGCCAGCAGTGAGACGAGACTACTCATAAATCGAAACAATGAGCAGTTCTTC; D gene: -; J gene: TRBJ2-1; V gene: TRBV2; clone size: few
CDR3 protein: CSVGVQGGNTEAFF; CDR3 DNA: TGCAGCGTCGGGGTGCAGGGGGGTAACACTGAAGCTTTCTTT; D gene: TRBD1; J gene: TRBJ1-1; V gene: TRBV29-1; clone size: many
CDR3 protein: CASSEHRSDTQYF; CDR3 DNA: TGCGCCAGCAGCGAACACAGATCAGATACGCAGTATTTT; D gene: -; J gene: TRBJ2-3; V gene: TRBV4-1; clone size: many
CDR3 protein: CSARGLAGGPDSEQYF; CDR3 DNA: TGCAGTGCTAGGGGGCTAGCGGGAGGGCCTGACAGCGAGCAGTACTTC; D gene: TRBD2; J gene: TRBJ2-7; V gene: TRBV20-1; clone size: few
CDR3 protein: CASSQDGWRGTDTQYF; CDR3 DNA: TGCGCCAGCAGCCAGGACGGGTGGCGAGGCACAGATACGCAGTATTTT; D gene: -; J gene: TRBJ2-3; V gene: TRBV4-3; clone size: many